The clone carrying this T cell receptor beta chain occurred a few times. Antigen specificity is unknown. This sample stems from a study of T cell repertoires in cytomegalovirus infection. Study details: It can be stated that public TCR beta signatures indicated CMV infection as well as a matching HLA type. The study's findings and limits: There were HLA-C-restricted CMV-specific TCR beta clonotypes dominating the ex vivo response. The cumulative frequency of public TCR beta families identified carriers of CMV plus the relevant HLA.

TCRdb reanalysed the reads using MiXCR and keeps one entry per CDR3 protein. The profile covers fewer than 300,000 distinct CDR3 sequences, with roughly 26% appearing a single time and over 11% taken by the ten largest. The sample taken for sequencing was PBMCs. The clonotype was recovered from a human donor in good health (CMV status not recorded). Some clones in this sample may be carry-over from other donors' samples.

CDR3: CASSEATGVGTEAFF. DNA for the CDR3: TGTGCCAGCAGTGAAGCGACAGGGGTGGGTACTGAAGCTTTCTTT. The V and J genes are TRBV6-1 and TRBJ1-1, with TRBD1 identical over 8 bases. Per germline, CDR1 MNHNS and CDR2 SASEGT. The CDR3 runs to 15 residues. V was pared by 0 bases and J by 5 bases, with 5 bases of the junction left unmatched.